This T cell receptor (beta chain) was obtained from a study of technical replicates of blood from several donors. This clone has only one observation. CDR3 length: 13 amino acids. V lost 8 bases to trimming and J lost 11 bases, with 18 bases between them. Germline lookup yields CDR1 PRHDT and CDR2 FYEKMQ (reference sequence). Sequencing used immunoSEQ multiplex PCR; TCRdb keeps in-frame clones, though not all of them. The sample has about 69,000 clones; 88% are singletons. Sequenced: PBMCs. The sequence was collected from a human donor in good health. Some clones in this sample may be carry-over from other donors' samples. This rearrangement joins TRBV13 to TRBJ1-4; the D gene is possibly TRBD1 (5 bases). CDR3 in DNA: TGTGCCAGCCGGAGACAGCAAATGAGGAAACTGTTTTTT. Its translation: CASRRQQMRKLFF.